Listed below are T cell receptor beta chains from one sample, sequenced in a study of cytomegalovirus exposure and HLA in healthy donors. The assay was immunoSEQ multiplex PCR, and TCRdb's table has in-frame clones only and misses some. The table has roughly 150,000 clones, roughly 91% seen once. The sequencing input was PBMCs. These receptors were taken from a woman younger than 35 in good health and CMV-seropositive. Both conserved end residues are part of each CDR3. The order of the fields is CDR3 DNA, CDR3 protein, J gene, clone size, D gene, V gene. D genes are given only for firm matches. Not every row has a clone size; where given, it reads once, few, many or a size class.

cdr3_nt: TGTGCCAGCAGCAAAGCCCCGATGGACAGGGTATCGAAAGGGGCCAACGTCCTGACTTTC
cdr3_aa: CASSKAPMDRVSKGANVLTF
j_call: TRBJ2-6
clone_size: .
d_call: .
v_call: TRBV21-1

cdr3_nt: TGCGCCAGCAGCCCCACAGGGGGCCCTAACACCGGGGAGCTGTTTTTT
cdr3_aa: CASSPTGGPNTGELFF
j_call: TRBJ2-2
clone_size: .
d_call: TRBD1
v_call: TRBV4-1

cdr3_nt: TGTGCCTGGAAAGGGGATGGGTATGGCTACACCTTC
cdr3_aa: CAWKGDGYGYTF
j_call: TRBJ1-2
clone_size: .
d_call: .
v_call: TRBV30

cdr3_nt: TGTGCCACCAGCAGATTGGGACCTACTGCGGGGGATACGCAGTATTTT
cdr3_aa: CATSRLGPTAGDTQYF
j_call: TRBJ2-3
clone_size: .
d_call: .
v_call: TRBV15

cdr3_nt: TGTGCCTCTACAAATCGGGACAGAGGCTTCGGGGAGCTGTTTTTT
cdr3_aa: CASTNRDRGFGELFF
j_call: TRBJ2-2
clone_size: .
d_call: TRBD1
v_call: TRBV30

cdr3_nt: TGTGCCAGCAGCTTAGGTCGGACTAGCGGGAGGGGGTCCAAAAACATTCAGTACTTC
cdr3_aa: CASSLGRTSGRGSKNIQYF
j_call: TRBJ2-4
clone_size: .
d_call: TRBD2
v_call: TRBV7-9

cdr3_nt: TGTGCCAGCAGCTTAAGTCCGACTAGTTCATGGTCCTACACTGAAGCTTTCTTT
cdr3_aa: CASSLSPTSSWSYTEAFF
j_call: TRBJ1-1
clone_size: .
d_call: .
v_call: TRBV7-3

cdr3_nt: TGTGCCAGCAGTTGGACAGGAACCTACGAGCAGTACTTC
cdr3_aa: CASSWTGTYEQYF
j_call: TRBJ2-7
clone_size: .
d_call: TRBD1
v_call: TRBV6-5

cdr3_nt: TGTGCCAGCAGCCTGGAAGTCGGTTCGGGGGGGAGCTCCTACGAGCAGTACTTC
cdr3_aa: CASSLEVGSGGSSYEQYF
j_call: TRBJ2-7
clone_size: .
d_call: .
v_call: TRBV12-1

cdr3_nt: TGTGCCAGCACCCTGGCCGGGGGGCGGGAGACCCAGTACTTC
cdr3_aa: CASTLAGGRETQYF
j_call: TRBJ2-5
clone_size: .
d_call: .
v_call: TRBV6-6

cdr3_nt: TGTGCCAGCAACGACAGGGAGTATGGCTACACCTTC
cdr3_aa: CASNDREYGYTF
j_call: TRBJ1-2
clone_size: .
d_call: TRBD1
v_call: TRBV28

cdr3_nt: TGTGCCAGCACCCGCGGGAGAGGTTTAGATACGCAGTATTTT
cdr3_aa: CASTRGRGLDTQYF
j_call: TRBJ2-3
clone_size: .
d_call: TRBD2
v_call: TRBV7-9

cdr3_nt: TGTGCCAGCAGCTTAGCCGGTGGGAGGGCAGGGGAGCAGTACTTC
cdr3_aa: CASSLAGGRAGEQYF
j_call: TRBJ2-7
clone_size: .
d_call: TRBD2
v_call: TRBV7-2

cdr3_nt: TGCGCCAGCAGCCAAGATTTACCCCCCCGGTACGAGCAGTACTTC
cdr3_aa: CASSQDLPPRYEQYF
j_call: TRBJ2-7
clone_size: .
d_call: .
v_call: TRBV4-1

cdr3_nt: TGTGCCAGCAGCCTTCCGGACAGCTCGGAGACCCAGTACTTC
cdr3_aa: CASSLPDSSETQYF
j_call: TRBJ2-5
clone_size: .
d_call: .
v_call: TRBV5-6

cdr3_nt: TGTGCCAGCAGCGTAGAGGGGGCCAGCAATCAGCCCCAGCATTTT
cdr3_aa: CASSVEGASNQPQHF
j_call: TRBJ1-5
clone_size: .
d_call: TRBD1
v_call: TRBV9

cdr3_nt: TGTGCCAGCAGGCCAGGGGAAAGGGGCTATGGCTACACCTTC
cdr3_aa: CASRPGERGYGYTF
j_call: TRBJ1-2
clone_size: once
d_call: .
v_call: TRBV2

cdr3_nt: TGCAGCGTTGACTCGGGTCACACTGAAGCTTTCTTT
cdr3_aa: CSVDSGHTEAFF
j_call: TRBJ1-1
clone_size: .
d_call: .
v_call: TRBV29-1

cdr3_nt: TGTGCCAGCAGTGACCTCGTTGGGACAGGGGGAGAGACCCAGTACTTC
cdr3_aa: CASSDLVGTGGETQYF
j_call: TRBJ2-5
clone_size: .
d_call: TRBD1
v_call: TRBV6-1

cdr3_nt: TGCAGCGTTGATGGGCTGTCAAATGAGCAGTTCTTC
cdr3_aa: CSVDGLSNEQFF
j_call: TRBJ2-1
clone_size: once
d_call: .
v_call: TRBV29-1

cdr3_nt: TGTGCCACCAGCAGAGGCGCTAGCTTGTCCTACAATGAGCAGTTCTTC
cdr3_aa: CATSRGASLSYNEQFF
j_call: TRBJ2-1
clone_size: .
d_call: .
v_call: TRBV15

cdr3_nt: TGTGCCAGTAGTAATACAGGGCTGCGGGAGACCCAGTACTTC
cdr3_aa: CASSNTGLRETQYF
j_call: TRBJ2-5
clone_size: .
d_call: .
v_call: TRBV19

cdr3_nt: TGTGCCAGCAGAAAACAGCGGGAGGGCCTCTACGAGCAGTACTTC
cdr3_aa: CASRKQREGLYEQYF
j_call: TRBJ2-7
clone_size: .
d_call: TRBD2
v_call: TRBV6-5

cdr3_nt: TGTGCCAGCAGCGTACGGGGACTAGCGGGAGCCGTCGGGGAGCTGTTTTTT
cdr3_aa: CASSVRGLAGAVGELFF
j_call: TRBJ2-2
clone_size: .
d_call: TRBD2
v_call: TRBV9

cdr3_nt: TGTGCCTGGAACGAGGGGACTAGCGGCACGGAGACCCAGTACTTC
cdr3_aa: CAWNEGTSGTETQYF
j_call: TRBJ2-5
clone_size: .
d_call: TRBD2
v_call: TRBV30

cdr3_nt: TGCAGCGTTGAATTGGACAGGGCAACAACCTACGAGCAGTACTTC
cdr3_aa: CSVELDRATTYEQYF
j_call: TRBJ2-7
clone_size: .
d_call: TRBD1
v_call: TRBV29-1

cdr3_nt: TGCAGTGCTAAGCGGGTCGGTGGCTACACCTTC
cdr3_aa: CSAKRVGGYTF
j_call: TRBJ1-2
clone_size: .
d_call: .
v_call: TRBV20-1

cdr3_nt: TGCGCCAGCAGCCAAGAAGAGGGGAGGAGGGGGCGGCAGCCCCAGCATTTT
cdr3_aa: CASSQEEGRRGRQPQHF
j_call: TRBJ1-5
clone_size: once
d_call: TRBD1
v_call: TRBV4-1

cdr3_nt: TGTGCCAGCAGTGTACGTACAGGAATTAATCTGGCCCAGCATTTT
cdr3_aa: CASSVRTGINLAQHF
j_call: TRBJ1-5
clone_size: .
d_call: .
v_call: TRBV2

cdr3_nt: TGTGCCAGCAGCTTACCGAGCGTTGGCTTGGATACGCAGTATTTT
cdr3_aa: CASSLPSVGLDTQYF
j_call: TRBJ2-3
clone_size: .
d_call: .
v_call: TRBV7-2

cdr3_nt: TGTGCCAGCAGTTATTTAGCCGGAGCGGACAATGAGCAGTTCTTC
cdr3_aa: CASSYLAGADNEQFF
j_call: TRBJ2-1
clone_size: .
d_call: .
v_call: TRBV6-6

cdr3_nt: TGTGCCAGCGGATCTAGGAGGACAGGGACCTACGAGCAGTACTTC
cdr3_aa: CASGSRRTGTYEQYF
j_call: TRBJ2-7
clone_size: .
d_call: TRBD1
v_call: TRBV6-1

cdr3_nt: TGCGCCAGCAGCACACTAGCGGGAGCGGAGAATGAGCAGTTCTTC
cdr3_aa: CASSTLAGAENEQFF
j_call: TRBJ2-1
clone_size: .
d_call: TRBD2
v_call: TRBV5-1

cdr3_nt: TGTGCCAGCAGCTCGTACAGGGGCGAGCAGTACTTC
cdr3_aa: CASSSYRGEQYF
j_call: TRBJ2-7
clone_size: once
d_call: TRBD1
v_call: TRBV7-2

cdr3_nt: TGTGCCAGCAGCGGGACTAGCGGGACAGATACGCAGTATTTT
cdr3_aa: CASSGTSGTDTQYF
j_call: TRBJ2-3
clone_size: .
d_call: TRBD2
v_call: TRBV6-5

cdr3_nt: TGTGCCAGCAGTTACGAGACACCAAGCAATCAGCCCCAGCATTTT
cdr3_aa: CASSYETPSNQPQHF
j_call: TRBJ1-5
clone_size: .
d_call: .
v_call: TRBV6-5

cdr3_nt: TGTGCCAGCAGCCAAGATTCTCGGGGGGCGCAGCCTGGCTACACCTTC
cdr3_aa: CASSQDSRGAQPGYTF
j_call: TRBJ1-2
clone_size: few
d_call: .
v_call: TRBV4-2

cdr3_nt: TGCGCCAGCAGCTTGGAACAGGGAAGCATTCAGTACTTC
cdr3_aa: CASSLEQGSIQYF
j_call: TRBJ2-4
clone_size: .
d_call: .
v_call: TRBV5-1

cdr3_nt: TGTGCCAGCAGCTTAGGAACCGAAAGGGGGCCCCACCTCGGAAATGAGCAGTTCTTC
cdr3_aa: CASSLGTERGPHLGNEQFF
j_call: TRBJ2-1
clone_size: once
d_call: TRBD1
v_call: TRBV7-3

cdr3_nt: TGCGCCAGCAGCCTTTCAGGGGGCGGAAACACTGAAGCTTTCTTT
cdr3_aa: CASSLSGGGNTEAFF
j_call: TRBJ1-1
clone_size: .
d_call: TRBD1
v_call: TRBV5-1

cdr3_nt: TGTGCCAGCAGGGGCAGCACAGGGGGCAATCAGCCCCAGCATTTT
cdr3_aa: CASRGSTGGNQPQHF
j_call: TRBJ1-5
clone_size: .
d_call: TRBD1
v_call: TRBV28

cdr3_nt: TGTGCCAGCAGCTTTCGTGGGGACTTCGAGCAGTACTTC
cdr3_aa: CASSFRGDFEQYF
j_call: TRBJ2-7
clone_size: .
d_call: .
v_call: TRBV7-9

cdr3_nt: TGTGCCAGCAGCCCCTCGCGGGACATTCAGTACTTC
cdr3_aa: CASSPSRDIQYF
j_call: TRBJ2-4
clone_size: many
d_call: .
v_call: TRBV14

cdr3_nt: TGTGCCAGCAGCGGAAGGGACAGCCAAGAGACCCAGTACTTC
cdr3_aa: CASSGRDSQETQYF
j_call: TRBJ2-5
clone_size: .
d_call: TRBD1
v_call: TRBV9

cdr3_nt: TGCGCCAGCAGCTTGGCAGGGGCTAGGGGCTACACCTTC
cdr3_aa: CASSLAGARGYTF
j_call: TRBJ1-2
clone_size: .
d_call: .
v_call: TRBV5-1

cdr3_nt: TGTGCCAGCAGGGACCGAGGGGGCGCGGGTCAGCCCCAGCATTTT
cdr3_aa: CASRDRGGAGQPQHF
j_call: TRBJ1-5
clone_size: .
d_call: TRBD1
v_call: TRBV28

cdr3_nt: TGTGCCAGCAGCTTTCGGGCCGAAGGGACTAGCGGGACCGAGCAGTACTTC
cdr3_aa: CASSFRAEGTSGTEQYF
j_call: TRBJ2-7
clone_size: .
d_call: TRBD2
v_call: TRBV11-2

cdr3_nt: TGTGCCAGTAGTCCAAAGGTAGGGACAGGAGGGCCCCAGCATTTT
cdr3_aa: CASSPKVGTGGPQHF
j_call: TRBJ1-5
clone_size: .
d_call: TRBD1
v_call: TRBV19

cdr3_nt: TGTGCCTGGAGTCGCGGACTAGCGGGCCTATCCTACGAGCAGTACTTC
cdr3_aa: CAWSRGLAGLSYEQYF
j_call: TRBJ2-7
clone_size: .
d_call: TRBD2
v_call: TRBV30

cdr3_nt: TGTGCCAGTAGTCTCGGGGGATTCGGCGGGGAGCTGTTTTTT
cdr3_aa: CASSLGGFGGELFF
j_call: TRBJ2-2
clone_size: .
d_call: .
v_call: TRBV19

cdr3_nt: TGTGCCCTGGGACAGGGTTCCTACGAGCAGTACTTC
cdr3_aa: CALGQGSYEQYF
j_call: TRBJ2-7
clone_size: .
d_call: TRBD1
v_call: TRBV30

cdr3_nt: TGTGCCAGCAGTATTAGCGGGGGCTACGAGCAGTACTTC
cdr3_aa: CASSISGGYEQYF
j_call: TRBJ2-7
clone_size: .
d_call: TRBD2
v_call: TRBV6-1